This TCR beta chain was sequenced during a study of Graves' ophthalmopathy and Graves' hyperthyroidism. Using RNA transcripts, the TCR beta CDR3 regions were amplified. The library came from an HTBI-primed first-round RT-PCR and a second-round multiplex PCR. In TCRdb, the multiplex PCR reads were re-called with MiXCR into one record per CDR3 protein. This sample has almost 750,000 distinct CDR3 sequences, with 35% to 50% found just once. No donor had other autoimmune disease, uncontrolled infection, pregnancy or lactation. The CDR3 loop spans 14 amino acids. CDR1 and CDR2 (germline): SGDLS, YYNGEE. The ends were cut back, 6 bases at V and 8 bases at J, with 15 bases in the middle.

This receptor was obtained from an adult man with Graves' ophthalmopathy. This chain uses TRBV9 with TRBJ1-6, with D unclear. Input material: peripheral blood. CDR3 sequence: CASNSLPPDSPLHF. Written as DNA, the CDR3 is TGTGCCAGCAACTCCCTCCCCCCAGATTCACCCCTCCACTTT.